What follows are 15 T cell receptor beta chains derived from one specimen sequenced in a study of T cell responses to AZD1222 COVID-19 vaccine. TCRdb's copy holds only in-frame clones and misses some; the assay was immunoSEQ multiplex PCR. The data show about 150,000 clones, approximately 89% seen once. The sample consisted of peripheral blood, taken on day 0 of MenACWY control vaccination. The receptors derive from an adult in good health.

The chain couples TRBV19 to TRBJ2-3; weak D call: TRBD2 (6 bases). This CDR3 spans 14 amino acids. CDR1 is LNHDA and CDR2 is SQIVND in the germline V gene (reference sequence). The ends were cut back, 7 bases at V and 0 bases at J, with 11 bases in the middle. The CDR3 coding sequence is TGTGCCAGTACGGTAGCGGCGAGCACAGATACGCAGTATTTT. Residues: CASTVAASTDTQYF.

The rearrangement uses TRBV5-5 and TRBJ1-5; 8 bases align to TRBD1. The CDR3 is made up of 13 amino acids. Germline V CDR1 and CDR2: SGHKS, YYEKEE (reference sequence). V was pared by 5 bases and J by 2 bases, with 0 bases of the junction left unmatched. Here the CDR3 reads CASRGQGNQPQHF. As DNA, the CDR3 is TGTGCCAGCAGGGGACAGGGCAATCAGCCCCAGCATTTT. Using reference TRBV5-5 and TRBJ1-5 for the parts outside the CDR3, the full variable domain is DAGVTQSPTHLIKTRGQQVTLRCSPISGHKSVSWYQQVLGQGPQFIFQYYEKEERGRGNFPDRFSARQFPNYSSELNVNALLLGDSALYLCASRGQGNQPQHFGDGTRLSIL.

This rearrangement joins TRBV11-2 to TRBJ1-1; D perhaps matches TRBD1 (6 bases). The germline CDR1 and CDR2 sequences are SGHAT and FQNNGV. The V end lost 5 bases, the J end lost 0 bases, and 10 bases lay between the germline ends. This CDR3 is built from 14 residues. As DNA, the CDR3 is TGTGCCAGCAGCCGAGGGGGGATGAACACTGAAGCTTTCTTT. The encoded protein is CASSRGGMNTEAFF. Combining the CDR3 with reference TRBV11-2 and TRBJ1-1 gives the whole variable domain EAGVAQSPRYKIIEKRQSVAFWCNPISGHATLYWYQQILGQGPKLLIQFQNNGVVDDSQLPKDRFSAERLKGVDSTLKIQPAKLEDSAVYLCASSRGGMNTEAFFGQGTRLTVV.

This clone occurred once. The chain joins TRBV10-1 to TRBJ1-4, with a weak D call TRBD1 (5 bases). This CDR3 has 13 residues. The V gene's germline CDR1 is WNHNN and CDR2 SYGVQD (reference sequence). V was shortened by 6 bases and J by 5 bases, with 10 bases between the two germline ends. The CDR3 protein is CASRQAPNEKLFF. The CDR3 bases are TGCGCCAGCAGACAGGCGCCCAATGAAAAACTGTTTTTT.

V and J are TRBV4-3 and TRBJ2-2; 7 nucleotides align to TRBD1. Unmatched junction bases numbered 1, after V lost 1 base and J lost 5 bases. The CDR3 consists of 14 residues. Germline lookup yields CDR1 LGHNA and CDR2 YSLEER. The DNA of the CDR3 is TGCGCCAGCAGCCAAGGACAGGGAACCGGGGAGCTGTTTTTT. This sequence encodes CASSQGQGTGELFF.

V is TRBV11-2 and J is TRBJ2-5; 8 nucleotides agree with TRBD1. Germline CDR1 SGHAT, CDR2 FQNNGV. This CDR3 has 16 amino acids. J gave up 1 base and V 6 bases, and 10 bases lay outside the gene matches. CDR3 bases: TGTGCCAGCAGGACCGGACAGGGACGACCCCAAGAGACCCAGTACTTC. Residues: CASRTGQGRPQETQYF.

This rearrangement joins TRBV10-3 to TRBJ2-7; TRBD2 agrees at 7 bases. Unmatched junction bases numbered 4, after V lost 2 bases and J lost 0 bases. The CDR3 loop spans 15 amino acids. Germline CDR1 ENHRY, CDR2 SYGVKD. CDR3 amino acids: CAISEPRDYSYEQYF. The CDR3 DNA reads TGTGCCATCAGTGAGCCCCGGGACTACTCCTACGAGCAGTACTTC.

The V and J genes are TRBV2 and TRBJ1-6; 9 bases align to TRBD1. The germline gives CDR1 SNHLY, CDR2 FYNNEI. V trimming: 2 bases; J trimming: 10 bases; junction bases outside the gene matches: 6. The CDR3 consists of 15 residues. The CDR3 spells CASSELGQGESPLHF. The CDR3 bases are TGTGCCAGCAGTGAACTGGGACAGGGCGAATCACCCCTCCACTTT. The full variable domain, rest sourced from reference TRBV2 and TRBJ1-6, is EPEVTQTPSHQVTQMGQEVILRCVPISNHLYFYWYRQILGQKVEFLVSFYNNEISEKSEIFDDQFSVERPDGSNFTLKIRSTKLEDSAMYFCASSELGQGESPLHFGNGTRLTVT.

The V call is TRBV28, the J call TRBJ1-6; D perhaps matches TRBD1 (6 bases). This CDR3 spans 13 amino acids. Trimming removed 7 bases at V and 7 bases at J, with 11 bases between. From germline, CDR1 is MDHEN and CDR2 SYDVKM. This CDR3 is CASMRQANSPLHF. CDR3 nucleotide sequence: TGTGCCAGCATGCGACAGGCAAATTCACCCCTCCACTTT.

The V call is TRBV4-3, the J call TRBJ1-2; TRBD1 might be the D (5 bases). Trimming took 2 bases from V and 4 from J, leaving 17 bases between them. The length of the CDR3 is 16 residues. The germline V gene encodes CDR1 LGHNA and CDR2 YSLEER. In nucleotides, the CDR3 is TGCGCCAGCAGCCAATTTCACTCGGGGCAAATCTATGGCTACACCTTC. It encodes CASSQFHSGQIYGYTF.

The genes are TRBV27 and TRBJ2-5, with TRBD2 identical over 11 bases. This CDR3 spans 15 amino acids. The V gene end was trimmed by 5 bases and the J gene end by 7 bases; junction bases not matched to a gene: 9. Germline V gene lookup returns CDR1 MNHEY and CDR2 SMNVEV (reference sequence). CDR3 DNA: TGTGCCAGCAGTGAACTAGCGGGAGTCTACCTGACCCAGTACTTC. Encoded protein: CASSELAGVYLTQYF.

The sample holds a few counts of this clone. This CDR3 is also generated by other DNA sequences in the sample. The V and J genes are TRBV19 and TRBJ1-5; D ambiguous. The CDR3 spans 15 residues. The germline V gene encodes CDR1 LNHDA and CDR2 SQIVND (reference sequence). V lost 2 bases and J 0 bases, leaving 8 bases between the germline ends. This chain's CDR3 is CASSIKGSSNQPQHF. The CDR3 region has the DNA TGTGCCAGTAGTATAAAAGGATCTAGCAATCAGCCCCAGCATTTT.

V usage is TRBV29-1 and J usage is TRBJ2-7; 8 positions match TRBD1. The CDR3 is 12 residues long. CDR1 and CDR2 from the germline V gene are SQVTM and ANQGSEA. J lost 2 bases, V lost 4 bases, and 1 base had no gene match. The CDR3 DNA follows: TGCAGCGTTGTGGGACAGGCCTACGAGCAGTACTTC. This sequence encodes CSVVGQAYEQYF.

This clone appeared a single time. The J gene is TRBJ1-5, the V gene TRBV20-1; D remains unclear. V was clipped by 3 bases and J by 3 bases, with 12 bases between them. Germline CDR1 is DFQATT and CDR2 is SNEGSKA (reference sequence). This CDR3 is 14 amino acids long. For the CDR3, the DNA is TGCAGTGCTAGTTACGGCAGGCCCAATCAGCCCCAGCATTTT. Translation gives CSASYGRPNQPQHF.

Within the sample, this clone is medium-sized. The chain joins TRBV2 to TRBJ2-1; D possibly corresponds to TRBD1 (5 bases). The V end lost 8 bases, the J end lost 6 bases, and 14 bases lay between the germline ends. CDR3 length: 13 amino acids. Germline assignment: CDR1 SNHLY and CDR2 FYNNEI. CDR3 coding DNA: TGTGCCAGCCAGAACCAGGGTTCCAATGAGCAGTTCTTC. Protein: CASQNQGSNEQFF.